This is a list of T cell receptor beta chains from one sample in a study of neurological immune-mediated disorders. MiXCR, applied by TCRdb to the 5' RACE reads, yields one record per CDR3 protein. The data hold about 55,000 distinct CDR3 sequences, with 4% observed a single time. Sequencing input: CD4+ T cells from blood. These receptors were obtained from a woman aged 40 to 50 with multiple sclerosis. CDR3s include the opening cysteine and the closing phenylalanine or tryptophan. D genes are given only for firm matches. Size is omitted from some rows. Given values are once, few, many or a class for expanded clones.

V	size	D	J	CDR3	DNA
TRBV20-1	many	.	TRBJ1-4	CSANLGNNEKLFF	TGCAGTGCTAACCTAGGGAATAATGAAAAACTGTTTTTT
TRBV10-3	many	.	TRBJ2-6	CAISESGQSSGANVLTF	TGTGCCATCAGTGAGTCGGGTCAGAGCTCTGGGGCCAACGTCCTGACTTTC
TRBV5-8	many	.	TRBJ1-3	CASSPDSPGNTIYF	TGTGCCAGCAGCCCTGACAGCCCTGGAAACACCATATATTTT
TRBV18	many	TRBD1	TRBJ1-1	CASSPQGAANTEAFF	TGTGCCAGCTCACCGCAGGGGGCGGCGAACACTGAAGCTTTCTTT
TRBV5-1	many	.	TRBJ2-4	CASSLGAGRAKNIQYF	TGCGCCAGCAGCTTGGGAGCAGGGAGAGCCAAAAACATTCAGTACTTC
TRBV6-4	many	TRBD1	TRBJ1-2	CASSASTGNYGYTF	TGTGCCAGCAGTGCCTCGACAGGGAACTATGGCTACACCTTC
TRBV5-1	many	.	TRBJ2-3	CASSYWDFLTDTQYF	TGCGCCAGCAGCTATTGGGACTTTCTCACAGATACGCAGTATTTT
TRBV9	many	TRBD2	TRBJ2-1	CASSVVAGGLGEQFF	TGTGCCAGCAGCGTAGTAGCGGGGGGGCTCGGTGAGCAGTTCTTC
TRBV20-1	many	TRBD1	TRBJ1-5	CSARRGRGDQPQHF	TGCAGTGCTAGGAGGGGGCGGGGCGATCAGCCCCAGCATTTT
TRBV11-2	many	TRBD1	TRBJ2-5	CASSYNRGKETQYF	TGTGCCAGCAGTTATAACAGGGGGAAAGAGACCCAGTACTTC
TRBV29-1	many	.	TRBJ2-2	CSVGNNLYTGELFF	TGCAGCGTTGGGAACAACCTCTACACCGGGGAGCTGTTTTTT
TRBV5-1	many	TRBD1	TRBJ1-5	CASSPGTGLNQPQHF	TGCGCCAGCAGCCCGGGGACAGGCCTCAATCAGCCCCAGCATTTT
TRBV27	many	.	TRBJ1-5	CASSSLRGDHSNQPQHF	TGTGCCAGCAGTTCTCTACGTGGGGACCATAGCAATCAGCCCCAGCATTTT
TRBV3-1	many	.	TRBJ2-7	CASSQSISEQYF	TGTGCCAGCAGCCAATCAATTTCCGAGCAGTACTTC
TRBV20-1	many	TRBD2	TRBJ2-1	CSASLRSGGYNEQFF	TGCAGTGCTAGTTTGCGTAGCGGGGGTTACAATGAGCAGTTCTTC
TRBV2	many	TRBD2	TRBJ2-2	CASSLAGATGELFF	TGTGCCAGCAGTCTAGCGGGGGCGACCGGGGAGCTGTTTTTT
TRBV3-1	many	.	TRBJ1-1	CASSQRRTEAFF	TGTGCCAGCAGCCAAAGACGGACTGAAGCTTTCTTT
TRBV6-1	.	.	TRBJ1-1	CASSHRSGNTEAFF	TGTGCCAGCAGTCACAGGTCTGGGAACACTGAAGCTTTCTTT
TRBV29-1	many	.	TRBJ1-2	CSALGTTYGYTF	TGCAGCGCCCTAGGGACCACCTATGGCTACACCTTC
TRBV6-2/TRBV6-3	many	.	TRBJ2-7	CASSPAGYEQYF	TGTGCCAGCAGCCCCGCGGGCTACGAGCAGTACTTC
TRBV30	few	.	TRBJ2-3	CAWTPRTLGKGTQYF	TGTGCCTGGACCCCAAGGACCCTTGGTAAGGGTACGCAGTATTTT
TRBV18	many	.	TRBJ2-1	CASSPGVDEQFF	TGTGCCAGCTCACCAGGGGTCGATGAGCAGTTCTTC
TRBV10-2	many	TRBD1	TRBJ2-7	CASTDRGRMGEQYF	TGCGCCAGCACCGACAGGGGCCGCATGGGTGAGCAGTACTTC
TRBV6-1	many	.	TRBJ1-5	CASRGISSNQPQHF	TGTGCCAGCAGGGGAATTTCTAGCAATCAGCCCCAGCATTTT
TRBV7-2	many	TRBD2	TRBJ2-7	CASSAASRLAVGEQYF	TGTGCCAGCAGCGCAGCGTCTCGACTAGCAGTGGGCGAGCAGTACTTC
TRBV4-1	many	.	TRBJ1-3	CASSLQGAGNTIYF	TGCGCCAGCAGCCTACAGGGCGCTGGAAACACCATATATTTT
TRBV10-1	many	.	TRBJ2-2	CASSNGGGANTGELFF	TGCGCCAGCAGCAACGGTGGGGGCGCGAACACCGGGGAGCTGTTTTTT
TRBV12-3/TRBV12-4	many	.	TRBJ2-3	CASSPPARATDTQYF	TGTGCCAGCAGTCCCCCCGCGCGGGCGACAGATACGCAGTATTTT